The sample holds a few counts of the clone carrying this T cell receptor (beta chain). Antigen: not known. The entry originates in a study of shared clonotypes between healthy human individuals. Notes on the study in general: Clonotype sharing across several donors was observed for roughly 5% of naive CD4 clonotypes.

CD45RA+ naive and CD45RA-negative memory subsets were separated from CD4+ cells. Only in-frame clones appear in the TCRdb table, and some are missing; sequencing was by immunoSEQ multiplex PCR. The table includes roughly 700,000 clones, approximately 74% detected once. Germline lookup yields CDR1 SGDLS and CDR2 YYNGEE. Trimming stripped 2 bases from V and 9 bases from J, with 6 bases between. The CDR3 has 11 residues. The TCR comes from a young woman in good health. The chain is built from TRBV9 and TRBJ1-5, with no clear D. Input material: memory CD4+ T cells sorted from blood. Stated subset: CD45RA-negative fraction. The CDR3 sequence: CASSVVWPQHF. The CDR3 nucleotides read TGTGCCAGCAGCGTTGTTTGGCCCCAGCATTTT.